The entry below gives a single T cell receptor (beta chain) sequence along with its context. Its antigen is still unknown. The entry originates in a study of beta chain features in type 1 diabetes. Findings and caveats of the study: When Type 1 diabetes patients were examined, their TCRB CDR3s proved moderately but significantly shorter in all four CD4+ subsets.

The entirety of the isolated RNA underwent reverse transcription, so expressed TCRB transcripts were sequenced. The average read count of naive, central memory and regulatory T cell samples was several million. Assay: immunoSEQ multiplex PCR; the TCRdb copy retains only in-frame clones and omits some. Seen here are roughly 240,000 clones, about 14% observed once, and the top ten hold around 0.03%. Sequencing was carried out using naive CD4+ T cells from blood. This sequence originates from a middle-aged woman in good health.

CDR3 sequence (DNA): TGTGCCAGCAGCCAGGGGTCCTACAATGAGCAGTTCTTC. Amino acids: CASSQGSYNEQFF. The V and J genes are TRBV6-4 and TRBJ2-1, with D possibly being TRBD1 (6 bases). The CDR3 runs to 13 residues. CDR1 MRHNA and CDR2 SNTAGT come from the germline V gene. V lost 6 bases and J lost 1, with 7 bases in between.